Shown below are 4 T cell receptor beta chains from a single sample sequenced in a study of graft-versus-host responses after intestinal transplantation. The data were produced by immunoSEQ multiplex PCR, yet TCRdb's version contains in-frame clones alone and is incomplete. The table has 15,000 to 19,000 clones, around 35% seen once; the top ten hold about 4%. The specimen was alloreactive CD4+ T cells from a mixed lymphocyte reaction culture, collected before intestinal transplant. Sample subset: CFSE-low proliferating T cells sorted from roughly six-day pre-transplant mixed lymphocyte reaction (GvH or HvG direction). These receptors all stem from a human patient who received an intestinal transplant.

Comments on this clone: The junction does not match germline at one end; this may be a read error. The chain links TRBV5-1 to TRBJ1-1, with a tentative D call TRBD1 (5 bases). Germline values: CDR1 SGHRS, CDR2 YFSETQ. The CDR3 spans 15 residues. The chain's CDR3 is CASCLLGRGSTEAFF. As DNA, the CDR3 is TGCGCCAGCTGCTTACTGGGGCGGGGGAGCACTGAAGCTTTCTTT.

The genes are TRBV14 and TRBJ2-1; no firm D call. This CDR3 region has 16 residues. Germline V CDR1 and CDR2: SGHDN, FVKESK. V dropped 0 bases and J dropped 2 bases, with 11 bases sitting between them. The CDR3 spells CASSQEYGRPYNEQFF. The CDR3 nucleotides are TGTGCCAGCAGCCAAGAGTATGGCCGGCCCTACAATGAGCAGTTCTTC.

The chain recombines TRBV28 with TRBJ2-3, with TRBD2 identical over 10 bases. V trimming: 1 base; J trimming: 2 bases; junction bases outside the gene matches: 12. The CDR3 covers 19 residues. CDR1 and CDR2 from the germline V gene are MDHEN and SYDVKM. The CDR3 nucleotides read TGTGCCAGCAGTTTATATATAGCGGGAGGCTCCGTTCCCACAGATACGCAGTATTTT. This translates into CASSLYIAGGSVPTDTQYF.

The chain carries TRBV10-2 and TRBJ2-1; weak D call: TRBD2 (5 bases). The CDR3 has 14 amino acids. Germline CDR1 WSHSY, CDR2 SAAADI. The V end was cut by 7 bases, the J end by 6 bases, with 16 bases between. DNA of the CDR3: TGCGCCAGCACCCCGCGGGCTTTTTCCAATGAGCAGTTCTTC. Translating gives CASTPRAFSNEQFF.